This T cell receptor (beta chain) was recorded in a study of T cell responses to AZD1222 COVID-19 vaccine. Comments on this clone: Antigen unknown.

Germline lookup yields CDR1 LGHDT and CDR2 YNNKEL (reference sequence). Trimming stripped 3 bases from V and 6 bases from J, with 13 bases between. This CDR3 comprises 14 residues. The repertoire was sequenced with immunoSEQ multiplex PCR; TCRdb's copy has only in-frame clones and lacks some. The sample table includes about 140,000 clones. Broader study findings: Spike-specific TCR breadth rose after two AZD1222 doses, and depth rose as well. Nearly half of the spike-specific TCRs reportedly recognize variant regions that carry no mutations. Among AZD1222 vaccinees, only five to seven were seropositive at baseline. Spike-wide coverage was observed for vaccine-associated CD4 TCRs, with dominant responses at 160-218 and 743-854.

The chain couples TRBV3-1 (or the pseudogene TRBV3-2) to TRBJ2-3, with D tentatively TRBD1 (6 bases). The receptor's source is an adult in good health. Material: peripheral blood. CDR3 nucleotide sequence: TGTGCCAGCAGCCACAGGGGCTCAAGTGATACGCAGTATTTT. This translates into CASSHRGSSDTQYF.